This T cell receptor (beta chain) was identified in a study of cytomegalovirus exposure and HLA in healthy donors. Overall study results and limits: A later analysis linked a missense DCLRE1C variant to TCR beta V- and J-gene trimming.

Trimming pared 1 base from V and 10 bases from J, leaving 17 bases between. Germline values: CDR1 SGHAT, CDR2 FQDESV (reference sequence). CDR3 length: 15 amino acids. Amplification used 60 Vbeta primers and 13 Jbeta primers. Libraries were prepared by immunoSEQ multiplex PCR; TCRdb keeps only in-frame clonotypes and omits some of them. The data hold 150,000 to 200,000 clones, with around 76% observed a single time. Points on this clone: The antigen remains undetermined.

The sequence derives from a middle-aged man in good health and CMV-seronegative. Sequenced input: PBMCs. The rearrangement uses TRBV11-1 and TRBJ2-1; D is undetermined. CDR3 protein: CASSLGVGTPGEQFF. DNA for the CDR3: TGTGCCAGCAGCTTAGGGGTAGGAACGCCCGGGGAGCAGTTCTTC.